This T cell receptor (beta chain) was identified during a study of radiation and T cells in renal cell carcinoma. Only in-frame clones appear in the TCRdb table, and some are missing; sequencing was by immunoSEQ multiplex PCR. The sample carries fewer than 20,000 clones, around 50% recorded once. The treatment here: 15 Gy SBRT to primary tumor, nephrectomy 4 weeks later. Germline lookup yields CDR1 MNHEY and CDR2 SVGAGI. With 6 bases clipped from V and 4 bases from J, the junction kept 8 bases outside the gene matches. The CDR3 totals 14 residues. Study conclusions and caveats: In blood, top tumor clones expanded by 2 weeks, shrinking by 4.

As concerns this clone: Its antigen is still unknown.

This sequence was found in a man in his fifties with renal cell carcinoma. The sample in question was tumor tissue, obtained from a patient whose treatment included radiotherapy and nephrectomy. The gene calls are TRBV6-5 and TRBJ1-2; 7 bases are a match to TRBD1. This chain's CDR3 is CASSYGGQPYGYTF. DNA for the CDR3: TGTGCCAGCAGCTACGGGGGACAGCCCTATGGCTACACCTTC.